Given below is one TCR beta chain in context. The sample comes from a study of blood T cell repertoires in COVID-19. The overall study: Both acute and convalescent COVID-19 samples were obtained from the United States, Italy and Spain. Nucleic acid was either cDNA or gDNA, and it came from T cells, B-cell-depleted T cells, or PBMCs.

Methods used by the authors: Reference gene primer amplification gave nucleated cell count estimates. The repertoire was sequenced with immunoSEQ multiplex PCR; TCRdb's copy has only in-frame clones and lacks some. The V and J calls and clone size were taken over from that table, and D and trimming were inferred from the DNA. In the table there are fewer than 70,000 clones, roughly 80% of which are singletons. The CDR3 has 18 residues. CDR1 and CDR2 from the germline V gene are SGHAT and FQNNGV. V lost 4 bases to trimming and J lost 0 bases; unmatched junction nucleotides: 9. This chain links TRBV11-2 with TRBJ1-6; 7 bases agree with TRBD1. The source of this sequence is a man aged 60-69 years with acute or convalescent COVID-19. Material for sequencing was peripheral blood. CDR3 sequence reads: CASSSRTGPISYNSPLHF. The CDR3 nucleotides are TGTGCCAGCAGCTCACGGACAGGCCCTATCTCCTATAATTCACCCCTCCACTTT. The whole variable domain, remainder taken from reference TRBV11-2 and TRBJ1-6, is EAGVAQSPRYKIIEKRQSVAFWCNPISGHATLYWYQQILGQGPKLLIQFQNNGVVDDSQLPKDRFSAERLKGVDSTLKIQPAKLEDSAVYLCASSSRTGPISYNSPLHFGNGTRLTVT.